This T cell receptor (beta chain) originates from a study of CD8 T cells in Susac syndrome. With random hexamers, roughly 0.45 to 1 ug RNA was reverse transcribed. TCRdb passed the immunoSEQ multiplex PCR reads through MiXCR, listing each CDR3 protein once. Of under 200,000 distinct CDR3 sequences in the sample, about 90% were seen once. CDR1 is KGHSH, CDR2 LQKENI, per germline. V lost 9 bases and J 2 bases, leaving 16 bases between the germline ends. This CDR3 region has 14 residues. The sample consisted of CD4+ T cells from PBMCs. The clonotype was recovered from a human donor in good health. The gene calls are TRBV18 and TRBJ1-1; D possibly corresponds to TRBD1 (5 bases). CDR3: CASSKGLENTEAFF. CDR3 DNA: TGTGCCAGTTCCAAGGGGTTAGAAAACACTGAAGCTTTCTTT. Drawing the rest from reference TRBV18 and TRBJ1-1, the complete variable domain is NAGVMQNPRHLVRRRGQEARLRCSPMKGHSHVYWYRQLPEEGLKFMVYLQKENIIDESGMPKERFSAEFPKEGPSILRIQQVVRGDSAAYFCASSKGLENTEAFFGQGTRLTVV.